Shown below are 18 T cell receptor beta chains from a single sample sequenced in a study of cytomegalovirus exposure and HLA in healthy donors. This PCR relied on a set of 60 Vbeta primers and 13 Jbeta primers. This table comes from immunoSEQ multiplex PCR, and its TCRdb copy is limited to in-frame clones, with some not included. The sample lists roughly 200,000 clones, about 82% occurring once. The sequenced sample consisted of PBMCs. Receptor source: a woman between 45 and 65 years old in good health and CMV-seronegative.

The J gene is TRBJ2-7, the V gene TRBV9; D perhaps matches TRBD1 (5 bases). CDR1 is SGDLS and CDR2 is YYNGEE in the germline V gene. Trimming left V 3 bases short and J 5 bases short, with 18 bases between. The CDR3 extends over 15 amino acids. CDR3 nucleotide sequence: TGTGCCAGCAGCGAGGGGTGGCTCCGATACGACGAGCAGTACTTC. Residues: CASSEGWLRYDEQYF.

V and J are TRBV28 and TRBJ2-2, with 8 bases that match TRBD2. Germline CDR1 MDHEN, CDR2 SYDVKM. V lost 5 bases and J lost 2; bases outside the gene matches: 4. CDR3 length: 15 amino acids. The DNA of the CDR3 is TGTGCCAGCAGTCGGACTAGCCCTAACACCGGGGAGCTGTTTTTT. Translating it yields CASSRTSPNTGELFF.

The rearrangement joins TRBV28 to TRBJ2-5; D is perhaps TRBD2 (5 bases). This CDR3 spans 16 amino acids. Germline assignment: CDR1 MDHEN and CDR2 SYDVKM. V lost 8 bases and J lost 4, with 23 bases in between. The CDR3 DNA follows: TGTGCCAGCGGCCAACCACTGGACTTAGGGAGAGAGACCCAGTACTTC. This codes for CASGQPLDLGRETQYF.

V is TRBV19 and J is TRBJ2-7; TRBD1 agrees at 9 bases. The CDR3 has 13 residues. Per the germline V gene, CDR1 is LNHDA and CDR2 is SQIVND (reference sequence). The J segment lost 3 bases and the V segment lost 9 bases, leaving 6 bases of the junction unmatched. CDR3 sequence reads: CASTGQGFYEQYF. The CDR3 region has the DNA TGTGCCAGCACGGGACAGGGCTTCTACGAGCAGTACTTC.

This clone was found a few times. The chain couples TRBV2 to TRBJ2-1; 9 positions match TRBD2. Germline assignment: CDR1 SNHLY and CDR2 FYNNEI. The CDR3 totals 17 residues. Trimming at V came to 0 bases and at J to 2 bases, leaving 5 bases not matched to a gene. The CDR3 DNA sequence: TGTGCCAGCAGTGAAGCGACCGGACTAGCGACCTACAATGAGCAGTTCTTC. Translation gives CASSEATGLATYNEQFF.

This chain uses TRBV28 with TRBJ1-2, with D tentatively TRBD1 (5 bases). Germline CDR1 MDHEN, CDR2 SYDVKM. The V gene lost 7 bases and the J gene lost 5 bases, with 14 bases spanning the gap. The CDR3 runs to 13 residues. The CDR3 spells CASTQRGTYGYTF. CDR3 DNA: TGTGCCAGCACACAACGGGGGACTTATGGCTACACCTTC.

Only one count was recorded for this clone. The chain uses TRBV28 and TRBJ2-1; maybe TRBD2 (6 bases). Trimming took off 6 bases at V and 4 bases at J, with 19 bases between the two ends. The CDR3 runs 16 residues. Germline V gene data show CDR1 as MDHEN and CDR2 as SYDVKM. The CDR3 region is CASSQPGVPSYNEQFF. For the CDR3, the DNA is TGTGCCAGCAGCCAACCGGGGGTGCCCTCATACAATGAGCAGTTCTTC.

The V and J genes are TRBV28 and TRBJ2-7; no clear D. Germline assignment: CDR1 MDHEN and CDR2 SYDVKM. The germline V and J ends were trimmed by 3 bases and 2 bases, with 14 bases remaining between them. The CDR3 contains 15 residues. The CDR3 sequence: CASSFGQDLPYEQYF. Here the CDR3 DNA reads TGTGCCAGCAGTTTCGGTCAGGATCTGCCCTACGAGCAGTACTTC.

V usage is TRBV27 and J usage is TRBJ2-5; perhaps TRBD2 as D (5 bases). There are 13 residues in the CDR3. Trimming pared 6 bases from V and 3 bases from J, leaving 11 bases between. From germline, CDR1 is MNHEY and CDR2 SMNVEV (reference sequence). DNA of the CDR3: TGTGCCAGCAGGTTGTTCGGGGAAGAGACCCAGTACTTC. The encoded protein is CASRLFGEETQYF.

The CDR3 reads CASSIDSTSGRVSTDTQYF. CDR3 nucleotides: TGTGCCAGTAGTATAGATTCGACTAGCGGGAGGGTTAGCACAGATACGCAGTATTTT. V usage is TRBV19 and J usage is TRBJ2-3; 14 nucleotides align to TRBD2. V was clipped by 0 bases and J by 0 bases; unmatched bases: 5. CDR1 LNHDA and CDR2 SQIVND come from the germline V gene (reference sequence). The CDR3 totals 19 residues.

The rearrangement links TRBV6-5 to TRBJ1-2; 7 positions match TRBD1. With 5 bases clipped from V and 8 bases from J, the junction kept 14 bases outside the gene matches. Germline lookup yields CDR1 MNHEY and CDR2 SVGAGI. The CDR3 has 15 residues. The CDR3 sequence is CASSPRLDRVEGYTF. CDR3 bases: TGTGCCAGCAGTCCTAGGTTAGACAGGGTTGAGGGCTACACCTTC.

This chain joins TRBV5-1 and TRBJ1-2, with 7 bases lining up with TRBD1. The germline V gene encodes CDR1 SGHRS and CDR2 YFSETQ. The CDR3 contains 14 residues. The trim removed 4 bases at V and 6 bases at J, leaving 9 bases unmatched. CDR3 region: CASSPRQGINGYTF. CDR3 coding DNA: TGCGCCAGCAGCCCCCGACAGGGAATTAATGGCTACACCTTC.

This sequence joins TRBV28 and TRBJ1-2; 11 positions match TRBD1. Germline V CDR1 and CDR2: MDHEN, SYDVKM. The V segment lost 1 base and the J segment 4 bases; nucleotides outside the gene matches: 8. This CDR3 is built from 17 residues. The DNA for the CDR3 is TGTGCCAGCAGTTTATCCCCTGCTGGGACAGGGGGCTATGGCTACACCTTC. Translated, it gives CASSLSPAGTGGYGYTF.

The V and J genes are TRBV28 and TRBJ2-1; 9 nucleotides agree with TRBD2. This CDR3 is built from 16 residues. J was trimmed by 0 bases and V by 2 bases; bases with no gene match: 2. The germline CDR1 and CDR2 sequences are MDHEN and SYDVKM. The chain's CDR3 is CASSLGSGSSYNEQFF. The DNA for the CDR3 is TGTGCCAGCAGTTTAGGTAGCGGGAGCTCCTACAATGAGCAGTTCTTC.

V gene TRBV4-3 combines with J gene TRBJ2-3; 10 nucleotides match TRBD2. V shed 4 bases, J shed 1 base, and the junction held 5 bases outside the gene matches. Looked up from germline, CDR1 is LGHNA and CDR2 is YSLEER. The CDR3 loop spans 16 amino acids. In nucleotides, the CDR3 is TGCGCCAGCAGCCCCCAGGGGACTAGCGGCACAGATACGCAGTATTTT. It codes for CASSPQGTSGTDTQYF.

CDR3 sequence: CASSFSGQITEAFF. The CDR3 DNA follows: TGTGCCAGCAGTTTCTCCGGACAGATCACTGAAGCTTTCTTT. This chain joins TRBV6-5 and TRBJ1-1, with D perhaps matching TRBD1 (6 bases). The CDR3 extends over 14 amino acids. The germline CDR1 and CDR2 sequences are MNHEY and SVGAGI. Trimming took off 4 bases at V and 4 bases at J, with 13 bases between the two ends.

The CDR3 DNA sequence: TGTGCCAGCGGCCAGGCCTACGAGCAGTACTTC. Translation gives CASGQAYEQYF. The chain joins TRBV27 to TRBJ2-7; no reliable D call. The CDR3 spans 11 residues. Trimming stripped 8 bases from V and 2 bases from J, with 7 bases between. Germline V gives CDR1 MNHEY, CDR2 SMNVEV (reference sequence).

This chain uses TRBV12-2 with TRBJ2-5; the table names TRBD2, a call not compared with the DNA. The assigned J gene may be wrong: the sequence end matches TRBJ2-7 better. TRBV12-2 represents a pseudogene. This CDR3 has 10 residues. The CDR3 coding sequence is TGTGCAAGTCGGGAGAACGAGCAGTACTTC. Translated: CASRENEQYF.